This T cell receptor (beta chain) was observed in a study of technical replicates of blood from several donors. The CDR3 runs 20 residues. After removal of 0 bases from V and 0 bases from J, the junction contained 10 bases not matched to a gene. This table comes from immunoSEQ multiplex PCR, and its TCRdb copy is limited to in-frame clones, with some not included. Of 13,000 to 15,000 clones in the sample, almost 85% were seen once. This clone was observed a single time. Sample: PBMCs. The sequence was obtained from a human donor in good health. The rearrangement joins TRBV6-7 to TRBJ2-1; TRBD2 aligns across 11 bases. TRBV6-7 is identified as an open reading frame with a role that is uncertain. The CDR3: CASSYSGGGSGRASYNEQFF. CDR3 coding DNA: TGTGCCAGCAGTTACTCAGGGGGCGGTAGCGGGAGGGCCTCCTACAATGAGCAGTTCTTC.